These T cell receptor beta chains were read from a single sample in a study of OX40 agonist ivuxolimab in advanced cancers. The method was immunoSEQ multiplex PCR; TCRdb's version includes in-frame clones alone and lacks a portion of them. The repertoire holds some 140,000 clones, with roughly 91% as singletons. This specimen was CD4+ or CD8+ T cells sorted from blood, taken in a trial of the OX40 agonist ivuxolimab. These TCRs come from an adult with an advanced solid tumor such as melanoma, head and neck, liver or kidney cancer. Both conserved end residues are part of each CDR3. A D gene is named only where the DNA matches it firmly. Size is omitted from some rows. Given values are once, few, many or a class for expanded clones.

NA	TRBV7-2	TRBJ1-4	TRBD1	TGTGCCAGCAGCTTACCGGGACAGGGGGCCCGTTTTTTT	CASSLPGQGARFF
NA	TRBV28	TRBJ1-4	TRBD1	TGTGCCAGCAGTCGGGACAGAGGGGGCAGTGAAAAACTGTTTTTT	CASSRDRGGSEKLFF
NA	TRBV4-3	TRBJ2-2	TRBD2	TGCGCCAGCAGCCAAGGGCCGGGACTAAACCCCACCGGGGAGCTGTTTTTT	CASSQGPGLNPTGELFF
NA	TRBV2	TRBJ2-1	NA	TGTGCCAGCAGTGAGAACGCCCCGAACAATGAGCAGTTCTTC	CASSENAPNNEQFF
NA	TRBV7-2	TRBJ1-1	NA	TGTGCCAGCAGCTCCACAGGGAGTCACACTGAAGCTTTCTTT	CASSSTGSHTEAFF
NA	TRBV6-5	TRBJ2-1	TRBD2	TGTGCCAGCCTCCCTGGACTAGGTTCCAATGAGCAGTTCTTC	CASLPGLGSNEQFF
NA	TRBV21-1	TRBJ2-1	NA	TGTGCCAGCAGCAGCTACCGCCGGGACAGACTATACAATGAGCAGTTCTTC	CASSSYRRDRLYNEQFF
once	TRBV6-5	TRBJ1-5	TRBD1	TGTGCCAGCAGGCCCACAGGGGACAATCAGCCCCAGCATTTT	CASRPTGDNQPQHF
NA	TRBV27	TRBJ1-1	NA	TGTGCCAGCAGTTTGGGTCTAGGGTCGGTCGAAGCTTTCTTT	CASSLGLGSVEAFF
NA	TRBV28	TRBJ1-2	NA	TGTGCCAGCAGTTTCAGGGCGTATGGCTACACCTTC	CASSFRAYGYTF
NA	TRBV11-3	TRBJ1-1	NA	TGTGCCAGCAGCTTAGACAGCTCACAGAACACTGAAGCTTTCTTT	CASSLDSSQNTEAFF
NA	TRBV7-9	TRBJ1-1	TRBD1	TGTGCCAGCAGCTCCCAGGGGGGATGGACCACTGAAGCTTTCTTT	CASSSQGGWTTEAFF
NA	TRBV18	TRBJ2-5	TRBD2	TGTGCCAGCTCACCAACAAGCGGGGGCAAAGAGACCCAGTACTTC	CASSPTSGGKETQYF
once	TRBV11-3	TRBJ2-1	TRBD1	TGTGCCAGCAGCTACAGGGGGACCCCCTACAATGAGCAGTTCTTC	CASSYRGTPYNEQFF
NA	TRBV4-3	TRBJ2-1	TRBD2	TGCGCCAGCAGCCAAGCCACACTAGCGGGGCCCTACAATGAGCAGTTCTTC	CASSQATLAGPYNEQFF
NA	TRBV28	TRBJ2-5	NA	TGTGCCAGCAGTACCGCCTCCATGGCCTTAAAAGAGACCCAGTACTTC	CASSTASMALKETQYF
NA	TRBV5-1	TRBJ1-2	TRBD1	TGCGCCAGCAGCTTCGACAGGGTAGACTATGGCTACACCTTC	CASSFDRVDYGYTF
NA	TRBV6-1	TRBJ1-1	NA	TGTGCCAGCAGAGCGGGTGGAGGGAGTAACACTGAAGCTTTCTTT	CASRAGGGSNTEAFF
NA	TRBV9	TRBJ2-7	NA	TGTGCCAGCAGCACTAGTGGGGGCCAACCCTACGAGCAGTACTTC	CASSTSGGQPYEQYF
NA	TRBV20-1	TRBJ2-3	NA	TGCAGTGCTCACAGGGCAGATACGCAGTATTTT	CSAHRADTQYF
NA	TRBV28	TRBJ2-7	NA	TGTGCCAGCAGTGGAAGGTCCCTGAGCTCCTACGAGCAGTACTTC	CASSGRSLSSYEQYF
NA	TRBV5-1	TRBJ1-3	NA	TGCGCCAGCAGCTTGGCTCCAGTCTCTGGAAACACCATATATTTT	CASSLAPVSGNTIYF
NA	TRBV15	TRBJ2-3	NA	TGTGCCACCAGCAGAGATCCCCGCAGCACAGATACGCAGTATTTT	CATSRDPRSTDTQYF
NA	TRBV28	TRBJ1-5	NA	TGTGCCAGCACTCAACCGGACAGTCCTAATCAGCCCCAGCATTTT	CASTQPDSPNQPQHF
once	TRBV28	TRBJ2-1	NA	TGTGCCGCACAGATGAGCTCCTACAATGAGCAGTTCTTC	CAAQMSSYNEQFF
NA	TRBV10-3	TRBJ2-7	TRBD1	TGTGCCATCAGTGAGAGGACAGGGATGACCTACGAGCAGTACTTC	CAISERTGMTYEQYF
NA	TRBV28	TRBJ1-6	TRBD1	TGTGCCAGCAGTGAGATAGGGGGCGCTTATCTTTCACCCCTCCACTTT	CASSEIGGAYLSPLHF
NA	TRBV4-3	TRBJ1-2	NA	TGCGCCAGCAGCCAAGGGGGGTTCAGTAACTATGGCTACACCTTC	CASSQGGFSNYGYTF
NA	TRBV27	TRBJ2-7	NA	TGTGCCAGCAGCAGGGACGGATTATTCTACGAGCAGTACTTC	CASSRDGLFYEQYF
NA	TRBV7-2	TRBJ1-2	NA	TGTGCCAGCAGCTTAGACAGTAACAACTATGGCTACACCTTC	CASSLDSNNYGYTF
NA	TRBV7-9	TRBJ2-7	TRBD2	TGTGCCAGCAGATACGGGACGGGACTAGCGGGGGGAGAGCAGTACTTC	CASRYGTGLAGGEQYF
NA	TRBV4-3	TRBJ2-7	TRBD2	TGCGCCAGCAGCCAACTCGGACTAGCGGGAGGTAACGAGCAGTACTTC	CASSQLGLAGGNEQYF
NA	TRBV27	TRBJ1-2	TRBD1	TGTGCCAGCAGCGTCTCAGGGGGCGCAGGCTATGGCTACACCTTC	CASSVSGGAGYGYTF
NA	TRBV5-1	TRBJ2-2	TRBD1	TGCGCCAGCAGCTGGACAGGGGACACCGGGGAGCTGTTTTTT	CASSWTGDTGELFF
NA	TRBV19	TRBJ1-3	NA	TGTGCCAGTAGTGCAGGTGAGAGGGCGAGTGGAAACACCATATATTTT	CASSAGERASGNTIYF